This T cell receptor (beta chain) was documented in a study of T-cell reconstitution after alpha-beta-depleted transplantation in children. Study conclusions and caveats: Several hundred rapidly expanded clones from non-depleted graft cells reportedly supplied alpha-beta T cells about two months post-transplant. Once a year had passed after transplant, T-cell counts and diversity came mostly from newly produced T cells.

Unique molecular identifiers were incorporated into the prepared TCRbeta library. In TCRdb, the PCR reads were re-called with MiXCR into one record per CDR3 protein. The sample consists of about 900,000 distinct CDR3 sequences, roughly 29% of them appearing once. The CDR3 runs to 14 residues. Trimming cost V 1 base and J 3 bases, with 6 bases left between them. Germline V CDR1 and CDR2: SEHNR, FQNEAQ (reference sequence). This clonotype was counted between two and nine times. What it binds is not known. This sample comprised PBMCs, mostly from graft donor cells, obtained 360 days after TCRalphabeta/CD19-depleted stem cell transplant. The TCR comes from a boy under two years old who had a stem cell transplant for SCID, so the T cells may come from the graft donor. The chain is built from TRBV7-9 and TRBJ2-2; unclear D gene. Here the CDR3 DNA reads TGTGCCAGCAGCTTAGGGCACGACACCGGGGAGCTGTTTTTT. Residues: CASSLGHDTGELFF.